This TCR beta chain was profiled in a study of cytomegalovirus exposure and HLA in healthy donors. Sequencing used immunoSEQ multiplex PCR; TCRdb keeps in-frame clones, though not all of them. The table has 350,000 or so clones, just over 85% seen once. V shed 7 bases and J 2 bases; nucleotides not matched to a gene: 9. CDR3 length: 17 amino acids. Per the germline V gene, CDR1 is SGHAT and CDR2 is FQNNGV. The TCR was taken from a young woman in good health and CMV-seronegative. The rearrangement joins TRBV11-2 to TRBJ2-7, with 15 bases aligning to TRBD2. Material for sequencing was PBMCs. CDR3 coding DNA: TGTGCCAGCATCAAGGGGGGGACTAGCGGGAGGCCCTACGAGCAGTACTTC. Its protein is CASIKGGTSGRPYEQYF.